This T cell receptor (beta chain) was sequenced for a study of shared clonotypes between healthy human individuals. Study-wide context: A couple of women and a few men aged 18 to 49 made up the donors.

CDR3 length: 16 residues. Trimming took off 4 bases at V and 4 bases at J, with 20 bases between the two ends. Germline lookup yields CDR1 SGDLS and CDR2 YYNGEE. The repertoire was sequenced with immunoSEQ multiplex PCR; TCRdb's copy has only in-frame clones and lacks some. The profile covers about 520,000 clones, with around 73% appearing a single time and 12% taken by the ten largest. The chain carries TRBV9 and TRBJ1-1; no reliable D call. The source is a woman in her thirties or forties in good health. Some clones in this sample may be carry-over from other donors' samples. Sequencing was performed on PBMCs. This chain's CDR3 is CASSPHAIAGSTEAFF. The CDR3 DNA sequence: TGTGCCAGCAGCCCACACGCCATTGCGGGATCCACTGAAGCTTTCTTT.